The 21 T cell receptor beta chains below come from one sample, sequenced in a study of blood T cells in healthy people across ages. Together with a sample-barcoded 5' primer, a J-beta primer mix was included in a second PCR lasting about 6 to 11 cycles. TCRdb analysed the 5' RACE reads with MiXCR anew, one entry per CDR3 protein. Of 1.5 million to 2 million distinct CDR3 sequences detected, 30% to 40% appear once; the ten largest clones hold 10% to 12%. Sequenced input: blood. The receptors derive from a woman aged 25 to 39 in good health.

V gene TRBV5-1 combines with J gene TRBJ1-1; D not certain. Trimming pared 1 base from V and 1 base from J, leaving 8 bases between. CDR3 length equals 14 residues. Germline V gene lookup returns CDR1 SGHRS and CDR2 YFSETQ. Here the CDR3 reads CASSLSRSNTEAFF. The CDR3 region has the DNA TGCGCCAGCAGCTTGTCCCGCTCGAACACTGAAGCTTTCTTT.

This clonotype has only a few counts. The rearrangement uses TRBV3-1 and TRBJ2-1, with D uncertain. Germline CDR1 reads LGHDT; CDR2 reads YNNKEL (reference sequence). V shed 2 bases and J shed 10 bases, with 18 bases lying between them. The length of the CDR3 is 15 residues. CDR3 in amino acids: CASSQRQVIIGEQFF. DNA for the CDR3: TGTGCCAGCAGCCAAAGGCAGGTCATTATCGGAGAGCAGTTCTTC.

The chain employs TRBV9 and TRBJ2-7, with D unresolved. The ends were cut back, 4 bases at V and 4 bases at J, with 12 bases in the middle. CDR1 is SGDLS, CDR2 YYNGEE, per germline. The CDR3 loop spans 13 amino acids. The CDR3, as DNA: TGTGCCAGCAGCCCCGCCCTCGGTTACGAGCAGTACTTC. As protein: CASSPALGYEQYF. The full variable domain, with the rest looked up from reference TRBV9 and TRBJ2-7, is DSGVTQTPKHLITATGQRVTLRCSPRSGDLSVYWYQQSLDQGLQFLIQYYNGEERAKGNILERFSAQQFPDLHSELNLSSLELGDSALYFCASSPALGYEQYFGPGTRLTVT.

The chain is built from TRBV7-6 and TRBJ1-5; TRBD1 is a possible D gene (6 bases). The V gene lost 2 bases and the J gene lost 4 bases, with 12 bases spanning the gap. The CDR3 spans 15 residues. Germline V gene lookup returns CDR1 SGHVS and CDR2 FNYEAQ. The CDR3 sequence: CASSLWGPPNQPQHF. CDR3 DNA: TGTGCCAGCAGCTTATGGGGGCCCCCAAATCAGCCCCAGCATTTT.

V is TRBV12-3 or TRBV12-4 and J is TRBJ2-3; 7 bases are a match to TRBD1. V lost 5 bases to trimming and J lost 4 bases; unmatched junction nucleotides: 6. CDR3 length: 14 residues. CDR3 loop: CASSPTGIADTQYF. The CDR3 DNA reads as TGTGCCAGCAGTCCGACAGGGATCGCAGATACGCAGTATTTT.

This clonotype showed up many times. V is TRBV12-3 or TRBV12-4 and J is TRBJ2-7, with 8 bases that match TRBD1. The CDR3 has 14 residues. The V gene end was trimmed by 5 bases and the J gene end by 6 bases; junction bases not matched to a gene: 9. The CDR3 sequence: CASSLTGGSGEQYF. DNA of the CDR3: TGTGCCAGCAGTCTTACAGGGGGATCGGGCGAGCAGTACTTC.

The chain carries TRBV18 and TRBJ2-7; 8 nucleotides agree with TRBD1. The CDR3 has 16 amino acids. The J segment lost 2 bases and the V segment lost 3 bases, leaving 9 bases of the junction unmatched. CDR1 and CDR2 from the germline V gene are KGHSH and LQKENI. CDR3 residues: CASSPPVGTGAYEQYF. CDR3 sequence (DNA): TGTGCCAGCTCACCTCCCGTGGGGACAGGAGCCTACGAGCAGTACTTC.

The chain links TRBV29-1 to TRBJ2-5, with D tentatively TRBD1 (7 bases). The J call may not be correct, given that the DNA end is closer to TRBJ2-7. Looked up from germline, CDR1 is SQVTM and CDR2 is ANQGSEA. The CDR3 length is 14 residues. The CDR3 region is CSVQGVRGLYEQYF. The CDR3, as DNA: TGCAGCGTCCAGGGGGTCAGGGGACTGTACGAGCAGTACTTC.

The chain has TRBV7-2 and TRBJ1-4; 10 bases agree with TRBD1. Germline V CDR1 and CDR2: SGHTA, FQGNSA. J gave up 5 bases and V 5 bases, and 8 bases lay outside the gene matches. This CDR3 region has 16 residues. The DNA of the CDR3 is TGTGCCAGCAGCCCCCTGGCGGGACAGGGGAATGAAAAACTGTTTTTT. Its translation is CASSPLAGQGNEKLFF.

This chain connects TRBV29-1 to TRBJ1-4; no clear D gene. Between the trimmed V and J ends, which lost 0 bases and 8 bases, there was a span of 4 bases. The CDR3 is 11 residues long. Germline V gene sequence: CDR1 SQVTM, CDR2 ANQGSEA. CDR3: CSVEDREKLFF. In DNA form, the CDR3 reads TGCAGCGTTGAAGATCGGGAAAAACTGTTTTTT.

The rearrangement joins TRBV5-1 to TRBJ1-6, with D perhaps matching TRBD1 (6 bases). The CDR3 consists of 16 residues. V lost 4 bases and J lost 8, with 19 bases in between. From germline, CDR1 is SGHRS and CDR2 YFSETQ. The CDR3: CASSLSSRGGDSPLHF. CDR3 coding DNA: TGCGCCAGCAGCCTATCATCCAGGGGTGGGGATTCACCCCTCCACTTT.

The chain joins TRBV5-1 to TRBJ1-2; 9 bases are a match to TRBD1. The CDR3 loop spans 13 amino acids. Unmatched junction bases numbered 6, after V lost 4 bases and J lost 8 bases. Germline V gene data show CDR1 as SGHRS and CDR2 as YFSETQ. The CDR3 is CASSAGQGEGYTF. DNA of the CDR3: TGCGCCAGCAGCGCGGGACAGGGAGAAGGCTACACCTTC.

The chain couples TRBV15 to TRBJ2-5; 11 bases are a match to TRBD1. Trimming took 3 bases from V and 2 from J; bases not matched to a gene: 2. The germline V gene has CDR1 LNHNV and CDR2 YYDKDF (reference sequence). The CDR3 length is 15 residues. The CDR3 DNA is TGTGCCACCAGCAGGGACAGGGGGCTGCAAGAGACCCAGTACTTC. Its translation is CATSRDRGLQETQYF.

This clonotype was found a few times. J is TRBJ2-5 and V is TRBV7-3; tentatively, D is TRBD2 (5 bases). The germline V gene encodes CDR1 SGHTA and CDR2 FQGTGA. Deletions cut 0 bases from V and 4 bases from J, with 15 bases between. The CDR3 has 16 residues. Here the CDR3 reads CASSLTGDREGETQYF. CDR3 DNA sequence: TGTGCCAGCAGCTTAACAGGAGACCGGGAAGGAGAGACCCAGTACTTC.

The chain combines TRBV9 with TRBJ2-4; D might be TRBD1 (6 bases). There are 13 residues in the CDR3. Trimming removed 3 bases from V and 6 bases from J, with 10 bases in between. Germline V CDR1 and CDR2: SGDLS, YYNGEE. CDR3 DNA: TGTGCCAGCAGCGCAGAGACAGGAAACATTCAGTACTTC. Translated, it gives CASSAETGNIQYF.

The rearrangement uses TRBV5-1 and TRBJ1-2; TRBD1 aligns across 10 bases. Trimming removed 4 bases from V and 5 bases from J; junction bases left unmatched: 8. The V gene's germline CDR1 is SGHRS and CDR2 YFSETQ. CDR3 length: 15 amino acids. The CDR3 DNA is TGCGCCAGCAGCCGAGGGACAGGGGTTACGTATGGCTACACCTTC. Translation: CASSRGTGVTYGYTF.

In this sample, this clonotype turned up a few times. This chain connects TRBV10-3 to TRBJ2-2; D ambiguous. Between the trimmed V and J ends, which lost 6 bases and 3 bases, there was a span of 5 bases. The germline CDR1 and CDR2 sequences are ENHRY and SYGVKD. This CDR3 contains 12 residues. The CDR3 loop reads CAIRADTGELFF. CDR3 DNA: TGTGCCATCAGAGCCGACACCGGGGAGCTGTTTTTT.

This clonotype was observed a few times. CDR3 DNA: TGCAGCGTTCGACCTGCCGGTCCGGATGAGCAGTTCTTC. Its translation: CSVRPAGPDEQFF. The chain is built from TRBV29-1 and TRBJ2-1; D uncertain. CDR3 length: 13 residues. The germline V and J ends were trimmed by 5 bases and 8 bases, with 16 bases remaining between them. CDR1 is SQVTM, CDR2 ANQGSEA, per germline.

The rearrangement joins TRBV20-1 to TRBJ2-1, with 11 bases that match TRBD2. The V gene's germline CDR1 is DFQATT and CDR2 SNEGSKA (reference sequence). Trimming at V came to 2 bases and at J to 6 bases, leaving 6 bases not matched to a gene. The CDR3 runs 15 residues. The CDR3 sequence: CSARRGSGRANEQFF. In DNA, the CDR3 is TGCAGTGCTAGACGTGGTAGCGGGAGGGCCAATGAGCAGTTCTTC.

The chain combines TRBV7-2 with TRBJ2-3; 8 bases agree with TRBD2. This CDR3 is 16 amino acids long. The germline gives CDR1 SGHTA, CDR2 FQGNSA. After removal of 1 base from V and 6 bases from J, the junction contained 9 bases not matched to a gene. The CDR3, as DNA: TGTGCCAGCAGCTTAGGCGGGGGGAGCTTGTGGGATACGCAGTATTTT. This gives the protein CASSLGGGSLWDTQYF.

In this sample, this clonotype turned up a few times. This may arise from a read error, as a much more abundant clone is one base away. The V gene is TRBV29-1, the J gene TRBJ2-7, with D possibly matching TRBD2 (6 bases). This CDR3 contains 15 residues. Trimming removed 7 bases at V and 1 base at J, with 20 bases between. Germline V gives CDR1 SQVTM, CDR2 ANQGSEA. CDR3 nucleotides: TGCAGCGCCGAAAGTAGGGGAGCGGGTTCCTACGAGCAGTACTTC. This gives the protein CSAESRGAGSYEQYF.